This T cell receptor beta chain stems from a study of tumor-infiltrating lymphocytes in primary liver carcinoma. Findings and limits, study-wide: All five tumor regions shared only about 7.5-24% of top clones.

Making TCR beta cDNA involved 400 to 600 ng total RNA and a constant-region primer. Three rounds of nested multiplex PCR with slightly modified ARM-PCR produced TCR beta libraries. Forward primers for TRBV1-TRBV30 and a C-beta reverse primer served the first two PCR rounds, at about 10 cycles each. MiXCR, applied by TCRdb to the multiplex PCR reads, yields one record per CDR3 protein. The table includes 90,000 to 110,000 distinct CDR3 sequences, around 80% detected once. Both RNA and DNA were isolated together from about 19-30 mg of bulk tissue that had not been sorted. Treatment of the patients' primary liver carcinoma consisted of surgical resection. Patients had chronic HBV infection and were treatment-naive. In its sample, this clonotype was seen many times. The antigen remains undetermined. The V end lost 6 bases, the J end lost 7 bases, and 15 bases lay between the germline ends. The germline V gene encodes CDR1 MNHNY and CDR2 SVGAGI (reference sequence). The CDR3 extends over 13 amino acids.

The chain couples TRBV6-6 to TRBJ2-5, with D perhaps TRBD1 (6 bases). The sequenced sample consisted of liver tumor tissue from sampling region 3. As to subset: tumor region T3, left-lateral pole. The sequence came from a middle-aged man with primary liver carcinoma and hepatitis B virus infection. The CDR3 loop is CASSPNRVGTQYF. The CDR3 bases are TGTGCCAGCAGCCCGAACAGGGTTGGGACCCAGTACTTC.